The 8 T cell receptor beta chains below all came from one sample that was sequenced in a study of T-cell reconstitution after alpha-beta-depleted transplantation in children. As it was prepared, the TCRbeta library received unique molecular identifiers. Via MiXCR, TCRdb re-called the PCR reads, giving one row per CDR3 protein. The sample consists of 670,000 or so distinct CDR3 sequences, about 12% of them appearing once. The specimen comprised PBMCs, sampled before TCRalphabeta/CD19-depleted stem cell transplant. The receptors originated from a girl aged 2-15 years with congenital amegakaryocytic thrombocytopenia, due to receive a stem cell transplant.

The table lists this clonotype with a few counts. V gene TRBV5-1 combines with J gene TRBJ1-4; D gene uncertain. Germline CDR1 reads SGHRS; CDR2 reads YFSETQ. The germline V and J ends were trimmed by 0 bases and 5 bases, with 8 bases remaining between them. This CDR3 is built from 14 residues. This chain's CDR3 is CASSLEAANEKLFF. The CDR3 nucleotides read TGCGCCAGCAGCTTGGAGGCGGCGAATGAAAAACTGTTTTTT.

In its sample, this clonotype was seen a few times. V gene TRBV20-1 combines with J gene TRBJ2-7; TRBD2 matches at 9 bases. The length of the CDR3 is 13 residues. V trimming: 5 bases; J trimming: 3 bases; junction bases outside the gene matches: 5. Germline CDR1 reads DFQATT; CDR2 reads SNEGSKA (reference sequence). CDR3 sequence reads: CSAPGTSLYEQYF. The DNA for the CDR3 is TGCAGTGCTCCCGGGACTAGCCTCTACGAGCAGTACTTC.

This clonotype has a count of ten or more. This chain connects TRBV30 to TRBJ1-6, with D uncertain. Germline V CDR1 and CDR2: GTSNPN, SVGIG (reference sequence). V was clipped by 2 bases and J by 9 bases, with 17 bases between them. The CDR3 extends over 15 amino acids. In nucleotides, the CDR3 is TGTGCCTGGAGTTCCCGTCCAGGATCCCCTTCACCCCTCCACTTT. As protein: CAWSSRPGSPSPLHF.

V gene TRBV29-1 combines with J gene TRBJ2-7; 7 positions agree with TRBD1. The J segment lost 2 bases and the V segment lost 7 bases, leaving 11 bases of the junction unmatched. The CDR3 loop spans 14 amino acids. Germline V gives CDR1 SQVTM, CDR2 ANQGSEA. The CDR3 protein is CSALGSGTAYEQYF. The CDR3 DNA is TGCAGCGCCCTTGGGTCAGGGACAGCCTACGAGCAGTACTTC.

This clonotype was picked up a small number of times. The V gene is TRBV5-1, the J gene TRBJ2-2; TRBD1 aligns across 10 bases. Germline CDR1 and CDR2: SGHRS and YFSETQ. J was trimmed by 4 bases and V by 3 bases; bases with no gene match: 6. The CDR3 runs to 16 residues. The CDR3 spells CASSSGQGFSTGELFF. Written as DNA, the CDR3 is TGCGCCAGCAGCTCGGGACAGGGGTTTTCCACCGGGGAGCTGTTTTTT.

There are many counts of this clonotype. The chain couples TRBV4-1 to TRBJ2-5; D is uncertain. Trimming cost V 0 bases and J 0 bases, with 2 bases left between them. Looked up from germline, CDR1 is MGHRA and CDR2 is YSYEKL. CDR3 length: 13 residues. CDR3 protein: CASSQENQETQYF. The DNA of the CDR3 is TGCGCCAGCAGCCAAGAGAACCAAGAGACCCAGTACTTC.

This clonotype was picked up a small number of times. The CDR3 nucleotides are TGTGCCAGCAGAACAGGAGACAATCAGCCCCAGCATTTT. Its translation is CASRTGDNQPQHF. V gene TRBV6-6 combines with J gene TRBJ1-5; D may be TRBD1 (5 bases). The CDR3 is 13 residues long. CDR1 is MNHNY and CDR2 is SVGAGI in the germline V gene (reference sequence). The V and J ends lost 6 bases and 3 bases respectively, with 9 bases between them.

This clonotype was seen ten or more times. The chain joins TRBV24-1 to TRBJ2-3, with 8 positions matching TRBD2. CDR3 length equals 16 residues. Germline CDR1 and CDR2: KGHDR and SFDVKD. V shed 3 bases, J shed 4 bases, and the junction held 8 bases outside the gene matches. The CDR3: CATSDPGGQGADTQYF. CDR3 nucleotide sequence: TGTGCCACCAGTGATCCGGGGGGGCAGGGCGCAGATACGCAGTATTTT.